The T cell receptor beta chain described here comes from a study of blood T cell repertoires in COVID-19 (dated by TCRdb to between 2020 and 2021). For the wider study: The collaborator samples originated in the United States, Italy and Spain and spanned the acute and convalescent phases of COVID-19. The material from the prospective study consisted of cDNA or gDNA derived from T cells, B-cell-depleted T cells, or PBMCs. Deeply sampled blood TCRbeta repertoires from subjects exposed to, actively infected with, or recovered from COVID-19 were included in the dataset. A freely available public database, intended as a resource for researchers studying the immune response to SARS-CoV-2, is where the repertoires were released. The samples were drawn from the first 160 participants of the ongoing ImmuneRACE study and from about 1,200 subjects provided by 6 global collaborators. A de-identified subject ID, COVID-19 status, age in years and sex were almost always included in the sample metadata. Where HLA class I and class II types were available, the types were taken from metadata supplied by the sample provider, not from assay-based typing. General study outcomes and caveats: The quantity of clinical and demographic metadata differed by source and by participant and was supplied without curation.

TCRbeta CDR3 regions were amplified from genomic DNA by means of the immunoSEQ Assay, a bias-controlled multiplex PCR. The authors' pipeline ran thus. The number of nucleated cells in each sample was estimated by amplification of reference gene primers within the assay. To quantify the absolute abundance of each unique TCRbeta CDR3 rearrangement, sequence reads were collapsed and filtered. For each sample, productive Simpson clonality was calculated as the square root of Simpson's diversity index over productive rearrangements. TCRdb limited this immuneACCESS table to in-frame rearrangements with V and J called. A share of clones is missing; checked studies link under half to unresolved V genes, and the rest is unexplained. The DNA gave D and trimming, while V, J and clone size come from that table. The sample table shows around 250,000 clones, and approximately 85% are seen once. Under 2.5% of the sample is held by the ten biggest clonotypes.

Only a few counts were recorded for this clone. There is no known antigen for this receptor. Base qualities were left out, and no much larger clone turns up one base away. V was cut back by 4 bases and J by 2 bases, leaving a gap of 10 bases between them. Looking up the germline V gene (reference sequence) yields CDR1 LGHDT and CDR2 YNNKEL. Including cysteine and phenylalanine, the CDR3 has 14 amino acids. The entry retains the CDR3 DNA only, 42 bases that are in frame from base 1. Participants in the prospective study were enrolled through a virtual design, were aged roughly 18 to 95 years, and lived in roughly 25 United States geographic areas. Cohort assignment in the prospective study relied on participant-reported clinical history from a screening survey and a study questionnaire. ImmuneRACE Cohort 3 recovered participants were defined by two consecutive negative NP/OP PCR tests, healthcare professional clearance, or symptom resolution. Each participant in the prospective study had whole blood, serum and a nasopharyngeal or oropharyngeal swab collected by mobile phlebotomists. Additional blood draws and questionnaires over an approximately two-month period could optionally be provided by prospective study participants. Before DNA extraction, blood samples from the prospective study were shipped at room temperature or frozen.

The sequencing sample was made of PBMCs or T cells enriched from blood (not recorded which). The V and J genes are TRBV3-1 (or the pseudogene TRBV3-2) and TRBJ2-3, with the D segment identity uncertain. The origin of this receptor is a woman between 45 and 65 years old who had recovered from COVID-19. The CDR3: CASSPPRFTDTQYF. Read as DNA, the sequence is TGTGCCAGCAGCCCTCCCCGGTTCACAGATACGCAGTATTTT.